The sequence of this TCR beta chain was determined in a study of blood T cell repertoires in COVID-19. Overall study context: Samples representing acute and convalescent COVID-19 were sourced from the United States, Italy and Spain. Sample material is recorded as cDNA or gDNA derived from T cells, B-cell-depleted T cells, or PBMCs.

The CDR3 loop spans 13 amino acids. Germline values: CDR1 SGHNT, CDR2 YYREEE (reference sequence). V gave up 4 bases and J gave up 2 bases; unmatched junction bases: 2. In the source study's methods: Estimation of nucleated cell counts was performed using reference gene primer amplification. Repertoires were generated with immunoSEQ multiplex PCR, while TCRdb's copy carries only in-frame clones and drops some. V, J and clone size were drawn from that table, and D and trimming were deduced from the DNA. This sample has roughly 70,000 clones, with about 80% found just once. The chain combines TRBV5-4 with TRBJ2-5; 7 positions agree with TRBD1. Material for sequencing was peripheral blood. The sequence was collected from a human donor in a cohort sampled during active COVID-19. CDR3: CASSGGQQETQYF. In nucleotides, the CDR3 is TGTGCCAGCAGCGGGGGACAGCAAGAGACCCAGTACTTC.